The next 19 T cell receptor beta chains were all read from a single sample in a study of somatic mutations in cytotoxic T cells in rheumatoid arthritis. The assay was immunoSEQ multiplex PCR, and TCRdb's table has in-frame clones only and misses some. The table records about 5,200 clones, about 82% of them present only once. Sequenced sample: CD8+ T cells sorted from blood. These receptors came from a woman aged 50 to 60 with rheumatoid arthritis.

The rearrangement links TRBV4-1 to TRBJ1-3; D is ambiguous. The V and J ends lost 0 bases and 0 bases respectively, with 9 bases between them. The CDR3 consists of 16 residues. Germline CDR1 is MGHRA and CDR2 is YSYEKL. This CDR3 reads CASSQEAAPSGNTIYF. In DNA form, the CDR3 reads TGCGCCAGCAGCCAAGAAGCGGCCCCCTCTGGAAACACCATATATTTT.

The chain carries TRBV30 and TRBJ2-7; D gene uncertain. Germline CDR1 GTSNPN, CDR2 SVGIG (reference sequence). The CDR3 loop spans 12 amino acids. Trimming cost V 0 bases and J 1 base, with 4 bases left between them. The CDR3 here is CAWSVGSYEQYF. The DNA of the CDR3 is TGTGCCTGGAGTGTCGGGTCCTACGAGCAGTACTTC.

The gene calls are TRBV9 and TRBJ1-1, with D perhaps matching TRBD1 (5 bases). Per germline, CDR1 SGDLS and CDR2 YYNGEE. The CDR3 loop spans 13 amino acids. With 4 bases removed from V and 3 bases from J, the gap between germline ends came to 10 bases. The CDR3 is CASSSGTDTEAFF. For the CDR3, the DNA is TGTGCCAGCAGCTCTGGGACTGACACTGAAGCTTTCTTT.

J is TRBJ2-1 and V is TRBV7-6, with a tentative D call TRBD2 (5 bases). Germline values: CDR1 SGHVS, CDR2 FNYEAQ. The CDR3 sequence is 16 residues long. Trimming stripped 6 bases from V and 1 base from J, with 16 bases between. For the CDR3, the DNA is TGTGCCAGCAGTCCCACTAGTCTACGGTCCTACAATGAGCAGTTCTTC. Its protein product is CASSPTSLRSYNEQFF.

The chain is built from TRBV28 and TRBJ1-2; maybe TRBD1 (5 bases). The V gene's germline CDR1 is MDHEN and CDR2 SYDVKM. The CDR3 covers 13 residues. V was cut by 2 bases and J by 3 bases, with 7 bases left in between. DNA for the CDR3: TGTGCCAGCAGTTTAGGCAGGGACTATGGCTACACCTTC. It specifies CASSLGRDYGYTF.

This clone showed up just a few times. DNA of the CDR3: TGTGCCAGCAGCGTAGACGGGACAGGCGGGTACGAGCAGTACTTC. Amino acids: CASSVDGTGGYEQYF. The chain is built from TRBV9 and TRBJ2-7, with 8 bases that match TRBD1. Germline values: CDR1 SGDLS, CDR2 YYNGEE. This CDR3 spans 15 amino acids. With V trimmed by 0 bases and J by 4 bases, 6 bases remained unmatched. The full variable domain, completed using reference TRBV9 and TRBJ2-7, is DSGVTQTPKHLITATGQRVTLRCSPRSGDLSVYWYQQSLDQGLQFLIQYYNGEERAKGNILERFSAQQFPDLHSELNLSSLELGDSALYFCASSVDGTGGYEQYFGPGTRLTVT.

Only one count was recorded for this clone. The gene calls are TRBV7-2 and TRBJ2-1; 8 nucleotides agree with TRBD2. Germline CDR1 and CDR2: SGHTA and FQGNSA. The CDR3 is 14 residues long. Trimming took 8 bases from V and 9 from J; bases not matched to a gene: 12. In nucleotides, the CDR3 is TGTGCCAGCGCAATACTAGCGGTTTTGGGTGAGCAGTTCTTC. Protein product: CASAILAVLGEQFF.

The CDR3 nucleotides are TGTGCCAGCAGTTGGACCGGGACAGTGTCTGGAAACACCATATATTTT. It yields the protein CASSWTGTVSGNTIYF. The rearrangement joins TRBV6-6 to TRBJ1-3, with 7 nucleotides matching TRBD1. The CDR3 spans 16 residues. Trimming took 4 bases from V and 1 from J; bases not matched to a gene: 7. Germline lookup yields CDR1 MNHNY and CDR2 SVGAGI (reference sequence).

This chain joins TRBV11-2 and TRBJ2-3; TRBD2 agrees at 10 bases. This CDR3 is built from 16 residues. With V trimmed by 5 bases and J by 1 base, 6 bases remained unmatched. The V gene's germline CDR1 is SGHAT and CDR2 FQNNGV. The CDR3 here is CASSPERGGGTDTQYF. The CDR3, as DNA: TGTGCCAGCAGCCCTGAGCGGGGGGGCGGCACAGATACGCAGTATTTT. Complete variable domain (other parts from reference TRBV11-2 and TRBJ2-3): EAGVAQSPRYKIIEKRQSVAFWCNPISGHATLYWYQQILGQGPKLLIQFQNNGVVDDSQLPKDRFSAERLKGVDSTLKIQPAKLEDSAVYLCASSPERGGGTDTQYFGPGTRLTVL.

This chain joins TRBV6-8 and TRBJ2-7; the D is unclear. The CDR3 has 14 residues. V lost 7 bases, J lost 0 bases, and 13 bases lay in between. In germline, CDR1 is MNHGY, CDR2 SAAAGT. The CDR3 here is CASIPTESSYEQYF. The CDR3 DNA reads as TGTGCCAGCATCCCGACGGAGAGCTCCTACGAGCAGTACTTC.

The CDR3 protein is CAWEGTGAPPNTQYF. As DNA, the CDR3 is TGTGCCTGGGAGGGGACAGGGGCCCCACCTAATACGCAGTATTTT. The gene calls are TRBV30 and TRBJ2-3, with 10 bases aligning to TRBD1. The CDR3 covers 15 residues. Germline trimming cut 5 bases from V and 7 bases from J; bases unmatched to any gene: 12. Germline values: CDR1 GTSNPN, CDR2 SVGIG (reference sequence).

The chain carries TRBV27 and TRBJ2-1, with 8 bases lining up with TRBD1. This CDR3 contains 14 residues. Trimming cost V 10 bases and J 0 bases; bases outside gene matches: 5. Germline V lookup: CDR1 MNHEY, CDR2 SMNVEV (reference sequence). The DNA for the CDR3 is TGTGCCACGCAGACAGGGGTCTCCTACAATGAGCAGTTCTTC. Translation: CATQTGVSYNEQFF.

J is TRBJ1-3 and V is TRBV9; a possible D gene is TRBD1 (6 bases). CDR3 length: 15 amino acids. Trimming removed 0 bases from V and 2 bases from J, with 9 bases in between. Germline V gene data show CDR1 as SGDLS and CDR2 as YYNGEE. This CDR3 reads CASSVGGGPGNTIYF. The CDR3 bases are TGTGCCAGCAGCGTAGGTGGGGGCCCTGGAAACACCATATATTTT.

The chain combines TRBV21-1 with TRBJ1-2; the table's TRBD1 call for D was not verified on the DNA. TRBV21-1 is a pseudogene segment. This CDR3 contains 19 residues. In DNA form, the CDR3 reads TGTGCCAGCAGCACATGGGGCGCCGCGCTAACTGAGTCTAACTATGGCTACACCTTC. Translated, it gives CASSTWGAALTESNYGYTF.

The chain joins TRBV11-1 to TRBJ2-7; D remains ambiguous. This CDR3 is 13 amino acids long. The V end lost 0 bases, the J end lost 2 bases, and 5 bases lay between the germline ends. Germline assignment: CDR1 SGHAT and CDR2 FQDESV (reference sequence). CDR3 sequence (DNA): TGTGCCAGCAGCTTAGCTCTTACCTACGAGCAGTACTTC. Translating gives CASSLALTYEQYF.

V gene TRBV11-2 combines with J gene TRBJ2-1, with 10 bases lining up with TRBD2. The trim removed 3 bases at V and 7 bases at J, leaving 6 bases unmatched. Per the germline V gene, CDR1 is SGHAT and CDR2 is FQNNGV. This CDR3 has 15 residues. The CDR3 region is CASSFFERGGNEQFF. DNA of the CDR3: TGTGCCAGCAGCTTCTTCGAGCGGGGGGGGAATGAGCAGTTCTTC.

The chain is built from TRBV9 and TRBJ2-5, with TRBD1 matching 9 bases. The CDR3 spans 15 residues. The V segment lost 4 bases and the J segment 11 bases; nucleotides outside the gene matches: 15. The germline CDR1 and CDR2 sequences are SGDLS and YYNGEE. CDR3 nucleotide sequence: TGTGCCAGCAGCCCAGGGACCGGGACAGGGAGGGAGCAGTACTTC. Amino acids: CASSPGTGTGREQYF.

CDR3 bases: TGTGCCAGCGATGGGGGACAGAGCTACGAGCAGTACTTC. Translating gives CASDGGQSYEQYF. This chain uses TRBV6-5 with TRBJ2-7; 7 bases agree with TRBD1. The germline V gene encodes CDR1 MNHEY and CDR2 SVGAGI. V trimming: 8 bases; J trimming: 3 bases; junction bases outside the gene matches: 7. The CDR3 has 13 amino acids.

The chain is built from TRBV6-1 and TRBJ2-7; TRBD1 matches 9 bases. J was trimmed by 3 bases and V by 3 bases; bases with no gene match: 6. The CDR3 covers 15 residues. From germline, CDR1 is MNHNS and CDR2 SASEGT. For the CDR3, the DNA is TGTGCCAGCAGTGACCGGGACAGGGACTACTACGAGCAGTACTTC. This encodes CASSDRDRDYYEQYF.